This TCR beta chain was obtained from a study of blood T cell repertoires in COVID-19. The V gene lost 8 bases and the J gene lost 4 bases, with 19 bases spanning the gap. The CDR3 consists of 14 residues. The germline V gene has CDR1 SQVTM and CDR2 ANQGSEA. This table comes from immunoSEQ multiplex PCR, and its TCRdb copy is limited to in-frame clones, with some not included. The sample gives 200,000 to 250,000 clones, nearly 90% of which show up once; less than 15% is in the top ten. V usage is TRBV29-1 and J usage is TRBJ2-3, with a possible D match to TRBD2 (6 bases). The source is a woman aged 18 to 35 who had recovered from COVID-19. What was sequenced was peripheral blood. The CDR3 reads CSLTGTLGSDTQYF. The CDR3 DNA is TGCAGCCTCACCGGGACTCTGGGGTCAGATACGCAGTATTTT.